These 17 T cell receptor beta chains were all obtained from the same sample, sequenced in a study of low-dose radiotherapy and immunotherapy resistance in tumors. With TRAV- and TRBV-specific primers, first-strand cDNA was made, covering the alpha and beta chains. For amplifying TCRs, the PCR ran for about 20 cycles with Phusion, which was used together with a constant-region primer and the adapter on the V primers. TCRdb re-called the reads with MiXCR, one entry per CDR3 protein. The repertoire has 13,000 to 15,000 distinct CDR3 sequences, more than 65% of them found once; the top ten carry roughly 5%. These TCRs come from a human donor with advanced metastatic prostate, ovarian, gallbladder or colorectal cancer (not recorded which). This table probably holds off-target reads from a library built for another chain.

CDR3 nucleotides: TGTGCCAGCAGTGACTCGGACACCGGGGAGCTGTTTTTT. Translated: CASSDSDTGELFF. The chain couples TRBV6-4 to TRBJ2-2; no firm D call. The germline V gene has CDR1 MRHNA and CDR2 SNTAGT. Trimming pared 0 bases from V and 3 bases from J, leaving 2 bases between. The CDR3 has 13 residues.

This clonotype came up a few times. The chain uses TRBV6-6 and TRBJ2-5; TRBD1 is a possible D gene (6 bases). Trimming removed 4 bases at V and 5 bases at J, with 8 bases between. This CDR3 contains 12 residues. CDR1 MNHNY and CDR2 SVGAGI come from the germline V gene (reference sequence). The CDR3 bases are TGTGCCAGCAGTTTGAGGGGGGAGACCCAGTACTTC. Translated: CASSLRGETQYF.

V gene TRBV5-1 combines with J gene TRBJ2-1; D gene uncertain. The CDR3 covers 16 residues. Germline lookup yields CDR1 SGHRS and CDR2 YFSETQ. The V and J ends lost 3 bases and 4 bases respectively, with 17 bases between them. The CDR3 DNA reads TGCGCCAGCAGCTCCGGGCGTTACGCCGTATACAATGAGCAGTTCTTC. Encoded protein: CASSSGRYAVYNEQFF.

This chain connects TRBV7-2 to TRBJ2-1; the match to TRBD2 covers 8 bases. Trimming took 5 bases from V and 6 from J; bases not matched to a gene: 6. CDR3 length equals 14 residues. Germline CDR1 is SGHTA and CDR2 is FQGNSA. Here the CDR3 DNA reads TGTGCCAGCAGCCCGAGCGGGGGCCGCAATGAGCAGTTCTTC. This codes for CASSPSGGRNEQFF.

This chain links TRBV2 with TRBJ1-5, with D perhaps matching TRBD1 (5 bases). V lost 0 bases and J lost 1, with 13 bases in between. The length of the CDR3 is 17 residues. CDR1 and CDR2 (germline): SNHLY, FYNNEI. The CDR3 region is CASSEAGWGESNQPQHF. The CDR3 DNA follows: TGTGCCAGCAGTGAAGCGGGCTGGGGGGAGAGCAATCAGCCCCAGCATTTT.

This clonotype appeared a single time. The chain recombines TRBV6-5 with TRBJ2-1; 10 bases are shared with TRBD1. This CDR3 spans 14 amino acids. The germline CDR1 and CDR2 sequences are MNHEY and SVGAGI. The V and J ends lost 5 bases and 6 bases, in that order; junction bases with no gene match: 4. Here the CDR3 reads CASSPGQGLNEQFF. The CDR3 DNA reads as TGTGCCAGCAGTCCGGGACAGGGGCTCAATGAGCAGTTCTTC.

This clonotype was observed a handful of times. The chain uses TRBV21-1 and TRBJ2-5. TRBV21-1 is a pseudogene locus. This CDR3 comprises 14 residues. CDR3 sequence (DNA): TGTGCCAGCAGCGTAGGTAACGGGGAAGAGACCCAGTACTTC. It translates to CASSVGNGEETQYF.

This clonotype was counted only a few times. The chain links TRBV6-1 to TRBJ2-3; 12 bases agree with TRBD2. Germline V lookup: CDR1 MNHNS, CDR2 SASEGT. V lost 5 bases, J lost 1 base, and 16 bases stayed unmatched. CDR3 length: 20 residues. The CDR3 DNA sequence: TGTGCCAGCAGTTACACTACCCCTAGCGGGGGGGCTAGGGGCACAGATACGCAGTATTTT. This gives the protein CASSYTTPSGGARGTDTQYF.

V and J are TRBV5-1 and TRBJ2-1, with a possible D match to TRBD2 (6 bases). V was trimmed by 6 bases and J by 0 bases, leaving 13 bases between them. Germline V gene lookup returns CDR1 SGHRS and CDR2 YFSETQ. The CDR3 extends over 15 amino acids. In nucleotides, the CDR3 is TGCGCCAGCACCCCCCCCGGGGGCTCCTACAATGAGCAGTTCTTC. Its translation: CASTPPGGSYNEQFF.

Notes on this clonotype: One junction end does not reproduce the germline sequence, and a read error may be involved. The CDR3 DNA reads TGTCCCAGCAGCTTAACTGATGGCAATCAGCCCCAGCATTTT. Amino acid sequence: CPSSLTDGNQPQHF. The rearrangement links TRBV7-6 to TRBJ1-5; D is unclear. This CDR3 is 14 amino acids long. Germline lookup yields CDR1 SGHVS and CDR2 FNYEAQ.

Turning to this clonotype: The DNA is omitted, as the CDR3 cannot be located on it reliably, and the CDR3 follows TCRdb's listing. This sequence joins TRBV19 and TRBJ2-2; the listed D gene, TRBD2, was not tested against the DNA. The CDR3 region is 15 residues in length, termini included. Looked up from germline, CDR1 is LNHDA and CDR2 is SQIVND (reference sequence). The CDR3 spells CASNPGLAFGELFFF.

CDR3 in amino acids: CASSEVADGREKLFF. Here the CDR3 DNA reads TGTGCCAGCAGTGAAGTAGCGGACGGGAGGGAAAAACTGTTTTTT. J is TRBJ1-4 and V is TRBV6-5; D remains unclear. V was shortened by 5 bases and J by 8 bases, with 18 bases between the two germline ends. This CDR3 is built from 15 residues. Germline values: CDR1 MNHEY, CDR2 SVGAGI.

The chain recombines TRBV18 with TRBJ2-7; weak D call: TRBD1 (7 bases). From germline, CDR1 is KGHSH and CDR2 LQKENI. Trimming shortened V by 6 bases and J by 6 bases, and 15 bases separated the two germline ends. The CDR3 spans 13 residues. The CDR3 spells CASSRDSLGEQYF. Written as DNA, the CDR3 is TGTGCCAGCTCGCGGGACAGCTTGGGCGAGCAGTACTTC.

The gene calls are TRBV14 and TRBJ2-1; possible D gene TRBD2, 5 bases. The germline gives CDR1 SGHDN, CDR2 FVKESK. V shed 3 bases and J shed 9 bases, with 12 bases lying between them. This CDR3 has 13 residues. CDR3: CASSQWLAGEQFF. CDR3 bases: TGTGCCAGCAGCCAGTGGCTAGCCGGTGAGCAGTTCTTC.

The rearrangement joins TRBV29-1 to TRBJ1-3; perhaps TRBD1 as D (6 bases). CDR1 SQVTM and CDR2 ANQGSEA come from the germline V gene. The CDR3 runs 12 residues. The germline V and J ends were trimmed by 7 bases and 8 bases, with 15 bases remaining between them. CDR3 in amino acids: CSAWTDGDTIYF. As DNA, the CDR3 is TGCAGCGCATGGACAGATGGGGACACCATATATTTT.

This chain joins TRBV11-2 and TRBJ2-2; D may be TRBD1 or TRBD2 (5 bases each). Germline V CDR1 and CDR2: SGHAT, FQNNGV. With 4 bases removed from V and 5 bases from J, the gap between germline ends came to 5 bases. This CDR3 comprises 12 residues. The CDR3 here is CASSWGTGELFF. CDR3 DNA sequence: TGTGCCAGCAGCTGGGGGACCGGGGAGCTGTTTTTT.

This clonotype was counted once. The chain joins TRBV27 to TRBJ2-2; D tentatively reads TRBD1 or TRBD2 (7 bases each). Per germline, CDR1 MNHEY and CDR2 SMNVEV (reference sequence). The CDR3 loop spans 16 amino acids. Trimming shortened V by 2 bases and J by 4 bases, and 14 bases separated the two germline ends. The chain's CDR3 is CASSLNGRGLTGELFF. The CDR3 DNA follows: TGTGCCAGCAGTTTAAATGGGAGGGGGCTCACCGGGGAGCTGTTTTTT.